A single sample gave rise to the 24 T cell receptor beta chains below, sequenced in a study of Graves' ophthalmopathy and Graves' hyperthyroidism. For repertoire sequencing, the TCR beta CDR3 regions were amplified from RNA transcripts. HTBI-primed RT-PCR formed the first round, and a multiplex PCR formed the second. TCRdb fed the multiplex PCR reads into MiXCR, producing one record per CDR3 protein. The sample records around 670,000 distinct CDR3 sequences, roughly 40% being singletons. Material: peripheral blood. Source of these receptors: an adult man with Graves' ophthalmopathy.

The genes are TRBV6-1 and TRBJ2-7; 9 bases line up with TRBD2. Germline CDR1 and CDR2: MNHNS and SASEGT. V shed 6 bases and J 3 bases; nucleotides not matched to a gene: 9. This CDR3 spans 15 amino acids. The CDR3 sequence is CASSLGRGGIYEQYF. CDR3 sequence (DNA): TGTGCCAGCAGCTTGGGGCGGGGGGGGATCTACGAGCAGTACTTC.

This chain joins TRBV6-4 and TRBJ1-3, with a possible D match to TRBD1 (5 bases). Germline V gene lookup returns CDR1 MRHNA and CDR2 SNTAGT. Trimming cost V 7 bases and J 4 bases, with 14 bases left between them. The CDR3 is made up of 14 amino acids. For the CDR3, the DNA is TGTGCCAGCATAGATGAGACAGTAGGAAACACCATATATTTT. It encodes CASIDETVGNTIYF.

This clonotype was seen at least ten times. The chain recombines TRBV7-2 with TRBJ1-1; D possibly corresponds to TRBD1 (5 bases). Trimming removed 1 base at V and 3 bases at J, with 9 bases between. The CDR3 is made up of 14 amino acids. The germline CDR1 and CDR2 sequences are SGHTA and FQGNSA. CDR3 amino acids: CASSLGGVDTEAFF. The CDR3 DNA reads TGTGCCAGCAGCTTAGGAGGGGTCGACACTGAAGCTTTCTTT.

The sample holds many counts of this clonotype. V is TRBV29-1 and J is TRBJ1-1; D perhaps matches TRBD1 (6 bases). V shed 6 bases and J shed 1 base, with 12 bases lying between them. Germline loops: CDR1 SQVTM, CDR2 ANQGSEA. The CDR3 runs 13 residues. Written as DNA, the CDR3 is TGCAGCGTGACCAGGGGCCGGAACACTGAAGCTTTCTTT. Its translation: CSVTRGRNTEAFF. The full variable domain, in which reference TRBV29-1 and TRBJ1-1 provide the parts outside the CDR3, is SAVISQKPSRDICQRGTSLTIQCQVDSQVTMMFWYRQQPGQSLTLIATANQGSEATYESGFVIDKFPISRPNLTFSTLTVSNMSPEDSSIYLCSVTRGRNTEAFFGQGTRLTVV.

The chain combines TRBV7-9 with TRBJ2-7; possible D gene TRBD1, 5 bases. The CDR3 spans 12 residues. The germline V gene encodes CDR1 SEHNR and CDR2 FQNEAQ (reference sequence). The V and J ends lost 5 bases and 6 bases respectively, with 11 bases between them. The CDR3 DNA is TGTGCCAGCAGCCAAGTTCAGGGCGAGCAGTACTTC. Translated: CASSQVQGEQYF.

This clonotype occurred many times. The V call is TRBV7-9, the J call TRBJ2-5; no definite D call. The ends were cut back, 5 bases at V and 4 bases at J, with 11 bases in the middle. The CDR3 is 13 amino acids. CDR1 and CDR2 (germline): SEHNR, FQNEAQ (reference sequence). The DNA for the CDR3 is TGTGCCAGCAGCCTACTTGGTGGAGAGACCCAGTACTTC. Translated, it gives CASSLLGGETQYF.

V is TRBV19 and J is TRBJ2-2; maybe TRBD1 (6 bases). The germline gives CDR1 LNHDA, CDR2 SQIVND (reference sequence). The CDR3 has 16 amino acids. Trimming shortened V by 5 bases and J by 2 bases, and 15 bases separated the two germline ends. Here the CDR3 reads CASSPLTGGNTGELFF. The CDR3 nucleotides are TGTGCCAGTAGTCCCCTGACAGGAGGTAACACCGGGGAGCTGTTTTTT.

V is TRBV7-9 and J is TRBJ2-7; TRBD2 matches at 10 bases. CDR3 length: 15 amino acids. Germline CDR1 reads SEHNR; CDR2 reads FQNEAQ (reference sequence). Trimming at V came to 5 bases and at J to 1 base, leaving 5 bases not matched to a gene. The DNA for the CDR3 is TGTGCCAGCAGCGCGGCTAGCGGGGGTTCCTACGAGCAGTACTTC. Its protein is CASSAASGGSYEQYF.

Regarding this clonotype: An end of the junction differs from the germline gene, which may be a read error. The rearrangement links TRBV25-1 to TRBJ2-7; 7 positions agree with TRBD1. This CDR3 spans 15 amino acids. The germline V gene has CDR1 MGHDK and CDR2 SYGVNS. The CDR3 nucleotides read TGCGCCAGCAGCCAAGTCGGGACAGAGTCCTACGAGCAGTACTTC. Amino acid sequence: CASSQVGTESYEQYF.

The chain carries TRBV30 and TRBJ2-2; D ambiguous. The CDR3 has 15 amino acids. Germline CDR1 reads GTSNPN; CDR2 reads SVGIG (reference sequence). Trimming stripped 1 base from V and 2 bases from J, with 11 bases between. CDR3 sequence: CAWSGYSRNTGELFF. The CDR3 coding sequence is TGTGCCTGGAGTGGGTACAGTAGAAACACCGGGGAGCTGTTTTTT.

This clonotype was seen only a few times. This chain connects TRBV2 to TRBJ2-7; 7 positions match TRBD2. With 5 bases clipped from V and 1 base from J, the junction kept 8 bases outside the gene matches. This CDR3 contains 15 residues. CDR1 and CDR2 (germline): SNHLY, FYNNEI. CDR3 coding DNA: TGTGCCAGCAGTTTCGCAAGCGGGGCTTCCTACGAGCAGTACTTC. This translates into CASSFASGASYEQYF.

This clonotype was detected many times. At one of its ends the junction is not consistent with the germline gene, which may arise from a read error. The genes are TRBV29-1 and TRBJ1-3; D gene ambiguous. The CDR3 loop spans 12 amino acids. Germline CDR1 SQVTM, CDR2 ANQGSEA. CDR3 sequence reads: CSVELTGSTIYF. Here the CDR3 DNA reads TGCAGCGTTGAATTAACTGGAAGCACCATATATTTT.

The V call is TRBV7-9, the J call TRBJ2-7; 8 bases agree with TRBD2. The CDR3 totals 16 residues. V dropped 3 bases and J dropped 2; count of bases not matched to a gene: 9. Germline loops: CDR1 SEHNR, CDR2 FQNEAQ (reference sequence). The chain's CDR3 is CASSLEAGVFPYEQYF. For the CDR3, the DNA is TGTGCCAGCAGCTTGGAAGCGGGAGTATTCCCCTACGAGCAGTACTTC.

Worth noting for this clonotype: A much larger clone sits a single nucleotide away, making a read error possible. The chain has TRBV19 and TRBJ1-5, with 7 positions matching TRBD1. Germline-derived CDR1 and CDR2 are LNHDA and SQIVND (reference sequence). The CDR3 totals 17 residues. Here the CDR3 reads CVSSTQTGTIGNQPQHF. DNA for the CDR3: TGTGTCAGTAGTACCCAGACAGGGACGATTGGCAATCAGCCCCAGCATTTT.

About this clonotype itself: A much bigger clone sits one base away, suggesting this may be a read error. The rearrangement joins TRBV29-1 to TRBJ2-5; D may be TRBD1 (6 bases). This CDR3 comprises 12 residues. Germline-derived CDR1 and CDR2 are SQVTM and ANQGSEA. The CDR3 protein is CSVTRGSETQHF. The CDR3 DNA reads TGCAGCGTGACCAGGGGTTCAGAGACCCAGCACTTC. The full variable domain, rest sourced from reference TRBV29-1 and TRBJ2-5, is SAVISQKPSRDICQRGTSLTIQCQVDSQVTMMFWYRQQPGQSLTLIATANQGSEATYESGFVIDKFPISRPNLTFSTLTVSNMSPEDSSIYLCSVTRGSETQHFGPGTRLLVL.

In regard to this clonotype: Its ends do not fully match the called genes, so a read error is possible. The V and J genes are TRBV10-3 and TRBJ1-1; D unresolved. CDR1 is ENHRY and CDR2 is SYGVKD in the germline V gene. The CDR3 sequence is 15 residues long. CDR3 loop: CASSEAEGVHTEAFF. CDR3 coding DNA: TGTGCCAGCAGTGAAGCTGAGGGAGTACACACTGAAGCTTTCTTT.

The chain uses TRBV6-2 or TRBV6-3 and TRBJ1-4; 7 bases line up with TRBD1. Per the germline V gene, CDR1 is MNHEY and CDR2 is SVGEGT. V lost 10 bases, J lost 8 bases, and 16 bases stayed unmatched. This CDR3 region has 15 residues. In DNA, the CDR3 is TGTGCCATCACGCAGGACAGGAGTATCAAGGAAAAACTGTTTTTT. This gives the protein CAITQDRSIKEKLFF.

The sample holds one count of this clonotype. This rearrangement joins TRBV19 to TRBJ2-7, with D possibly being TRBD1 (6 bases). With 4 bases removed from V and 5 bases from J, the gap between germline ends came to 15 bases. The CDR3 length is 14 residues. CDR1 is LNHDA and CDR2 is SQIVND in the germline V gene (reference sequence). CDR3 residues: CASSKQGGSHEQYF. CDR3 sequence (DNA): TGTGCCAGTAGTAAACAGGGTGGTTCCCACGAGCAGTACTTC.

The rearrangement uses TRBV5-1 and TRBJ2-2; 7 nucleotides match TRBD1. Losses at the gene ends were 4 bases for V and 5 bases for J; bases not matched to a gene: 8. CDR3 length equals 15 residues. CDR1 is SGHRS and CDR2 is YFSETQ in the germline V gene. CDR3 nucleotide sequence: TGCGCCAGCAGCACATTGACAGGGCGAACCGGGGAGCTGTTTTTT. Encoded protein: CASSTLTGRTGELFF.

This clonotype was seen only a few times. The V and J genes are TRBV7-9 and TRBJ1-6; no clear D gene. The CDR3 loop spans 14 amino acids. The V end lost 3 bases, the J end lost 5 bases, and 8 bases lay between the germline ends. Germline V CDR1 and CDR2: SEHNR, FQNEAQ (reference sequence). The CDR3 is CASSFAGNNSPLHF. As DNA, the CDR3 is TGTGCCAGCAGCTTTGCGGGAAATAATTCACCCCTCCACTTT.

The V call is TRBV25-1, the J call TRBJ1-6, with a possible D match to TRBD1 (5 bases). This CDR3 contains 14 residues. Germline V gives CDR1 MGHDK, CDR2 SYGVNS. The V and J ends lost 9 bases and 7 bases respectively, with 16 bases between them. CDR3 coding DNA: TGTGCCAGTGCCGCCGGGACCTCAAATTCACCCCTCCACTTT. Translated: CASAAGTSNSPLHF.

V is TRBV7-2 and J is TRBJ2-7; 7 bases map to TRBD1. Germline-derived CDR1 and CDR2 are SGHTA and FQGNSA. The V gene end was trimmed by 8 bases and the J gene end by 1 base; junction bases not matched to a gene: 14. CDR3 size: 16 residues. CDR3: CASSPRHRGRSYEQYF. Written as DNA, the CDR3 is TGTGCCAGCTCACCACGTCACAGGGGTAGGTCCTACGAGCAGTACTTC. Full variable domain (missing parts from reference TRBV7-2 and TRBJ2-7): GAGVSQSPSNKVTEKGKDVELRCDPISGHTALYWYRQSLGQGLEFLIYFQGNSAPDKSGLPSDRFSAERTGGSVSTLTIQRTQQEDSAVYLCASSPRHRGRSYEQYFGPGTRLTVT.

This clonotype was seen a handful of times. CDR3 nucleotides: TGTGCCAGCAACCTGGGGCCGAACACTGAAGCTTTCTTT. Translating it yields CASNLGPNTEAFF. The V and J genes are TRBV12-3 or TRBV12-4 and TRBJ1-1; D is perhaps TRBD1 (5 bases). The V and J ends lost 7 bases and 1 base respectively, with 10 bases between them. The CDR3 is 13 amino acids.

The rearrangement joins TRBV10-3 to TRBJ1-2, with 7 bases fitting TRBD1. Germline V lookup: CDR1 ENHRY, CDR2 SYGVKD. The CDR3 extends over 14 amino acids. Trimming at V came to 7 bases and at J to 1 base, leaving 6 bases not matched to a gene. The CDR3 spells CAITRQGFNYGYTF. In DNA form, the CDR3 reads TGTGCCATCACCCGACAGGGCTTTAACTATGGCTACACCTTC.